This is a list of T cell receptor beta chains from one sample in a study of shared clonotypes between healthy human individuals. Sequencing was performed with immunoSEQ multiplex PCR; in TCRdb, only in-frame clones are kept and a portion is missing. The profile covers more than 1,200,000 clones, with 98% appearing a single time and about 0.34% taken by the ten largest. Material: naive CD4+ T cells sorted from blood. These receptors were collected from a man aged 25-45 years in good health. CDR3s include the opening cysteine and the closing phenylalanine or tryptophan. Each record gives: CDR3 protein, CDR3 DNA, D gene, J gene, clone size, V gene. The D gene is left open where the match is weak. Where a row states a size, it is once, few, many or the class of an expanded clone; other rows omit it.

cdr3_aa: CASSFAHYEQYF
cdr3_nt: TGTGCCAGCAGCTTCGCCCACTACGAGCAGTACTTC
d_call: -
j_call: TRBJ2-7
clone_size: once
v_call: TRBV7-2

cdr3_aa: CASSPGWGAGYNEQFF
cdr3_nt: TGCGCCAGCAGCCCGGGATGGGGGGCAGGCTACAATGAGCAGTTCTTC
d_call: -
j_call: TRBJ2-1
clone_size: -
v_call: TRBV10-1

cdr3_aa: CASSLIYEQYF
cdr3_nt: TGTGCCAGCAGTCTTATCTACGAGCAGTACTTC
d_call: -
j_call: TRBJ2-7
clone_size: -
v_call: TRBV27

cdr3_aa: CASSLFPLLTSGGETQYF
cdr3_nt: TGTGCCAGCAGCTTGTTTCCCTTGTTGACTAGCGGGGGGGAGACCCAGTACTTC
d_call: TRBD2
j_call: TRBJ2-5
clone_size: -
v_call: TRBV5-6

cdr3_aa: CASSGTLGYEQYF
cdr3_nt: TGTGCCAGCAGCGGGACCCTTGGTTACGAGCAGTACTTC
d_call: -
j_call: TRBJ2-7
clone_size: -
v_call: TRBV7-2

cdr3_aa: CASSPGQGNEKLFF
cdr3_nt: TGTGCCAGCAGCCCGGGACAGGGAAATGAAAAACTGTTTTTT
d_call: TRBD1
j_call: TRBJ1-4
clone_size: -
v_call: TRBV7-9

cdr3_aa: CASSPNPGFGETQYF
cdr3_nt: TGTGCCAGCAGCCCAAACCCGGGGTTCGGAGAGACCCAGTACTTC
d_call: -
j_call: TRBJ2-5
clone_size: -
v_call: TRBV7-6

cdr3_aa: CASNGLAGGSTDTQYF
cdr3_nt: TGTGCCAGCAATGGACTAGCGGGCGGTAGCACAGATACGCAGTATTTT
d_call: TRBD2
j_call: TRBJ2-3
clone_size: -
v_call: TRBV27

cdr3_aa: CASSDPPGQGAHEQFF
cdr3_nt: TGTGCCAGCAGTGATCCACCGGGACAGGGGGCGCATGAGCAGTTCTTC
d_call: TRBD1
j_call: TRBJ2-1
clone_size: -
v_call: TRBV25-1

cdr3_aa: CASSLRIGRGNTEAFF
cdr3_nt: TGTGCCAGCAGCTTACGGATCGGCAGGGGGAACACTGAAGCTTTCTTT
d_call: -
j_call: TRBJ1-1
clone_size: -
v_call: TRBV7-9

cdr3_aa: CASSARVGANVLTF
cdr3_nt: TGTGCCAGCAGCGCGAGGGTTGGGGCCAACGTCCTGACTTTC
d_call: -
j_call: TRBJ2-6
clone_size: -
v_call: TRBV9

cdr3_aa: CASSPTRGLDEKLFF
cdr3_nt: TGTGCCAGCTCACCGACCAGGGGTTTAGATGAAAAACTGTTTTTT
d_call: -
j_call: TRBJ1-4
clone_size: -
v_call: TRBV18

cdr3_aa: CASNPSGRGPDTQYF
cdr3_nt: TGTGCCAGCAATCCAAGCGGGAGGGGCCCAGATACGCAGTATTTT
d_call: TRBD2
j_call: TRBJ2-3
clone_size: -
v_call: TRBV28

cdr3_aa: CASRDGSSGNTIYF
cdr3_nt: TGTGCCAGCAGAGACGGTAGCTCTGGAAACACCATATATTTT
d_call: -
j_call: TRBJ1-3
clone_size: -
v_call: TRBV28

cdr3_aa: CASSSSGNHYGYTF
cdr3_nt: TGTGCCAGCAGCTCCTCCGGGAACCACTATGGCTACACCTTC
d_call: -
j_call: TRBJ1-2
clone_size: -
v_call: TRBV11-2

cdr3_aa: CASSYSSGLEQYF
cdr3_nt: TGTGCCAGCAGTTACTCGTCGGGGCTCGAGCAGTACTTC
d_call: -
j_call: TRBJ2-7
clone_size: -
v_call: TRBV6-6

cdr3_aa: CASSYVAGLAGDTQYF
cdr3_nt: TGTGCCAGCAGTTACGTGGCGGGACTAGCGGGTGATACGCAGTATTTT
d_call: TRBD2
j_call: TRBJ2-3
clone_size: -
v_call: TRBV6-5

cdr3_aa: CASSLRTGGNQPQHF
cdr3_nt: TGCGCCAGCAGCCTAAGGACAGGGGGCAATCAGCCCCAGCATTTT
d_call: TRBD1
j_call: TRBJ1-5
clone_size: -
v_call: TRBV5-1

cdr3_aa: CASSGGTGALYEQYF
cdr3_nt: TGTGCCAGCAGTGGGGGGACAGGGGCCCTCTACGAGCAGTACTTC
d_call: TRBD1
j_call: TRBJ2-7
clone_size: -
v_call: TRBV27

cdr3_aa: CASSLRRGWQETQYF
cdr3_nt: TGTGCCAGTAGCCTACGACGGGGGTGGCAAGAGACCCAGTACTTC
d_call: -
j_call: TRBJ2-5
clone_size: -
v_call: TRBV19

cdr3_aa: CASSLLQGRMFF
cdr3_nt: TGTGCCAGCAGCTTGTTACAGGGGAGGATGTTTTTT
d_call: -
j_call: TRBJ2-2
clone_size: -
v_call: TRBV5-5

cdr3_aa: CASSPRTPSSGNTIYF
cdr3_nt: TGTGCCAGCTCACCCAGGACGCCATCCTCTGGAAACACCATATATTTT
d_call: -
j_call: TRBJ1-3
clone_size: -
v_call: TRBV18

cdr3_aa: CASIPHWASSRGNEQFF
cdr3_nt: TGTGCCAGCATCCCCCATTGGGCTTCTAGTAGAGGTAATGAGCAGTTCTTC
d_call: -
j_call: TRBJ2-1
clone_size: -
v_call: TRBV27

cdr3_aa: CAWSVLSDTQYF
cdr3_nt: TGTGCCTGGAGTGTACTCTCAGATACGCAGTATTTT
d_call: -
j_call: TRBJ2-3
clone_size: -
v_call: TRBV30

cdr3_aa: CASSPLRLQETQYF
cdr3_nt: TGTGCCAGCTCACCCTTGCGACTACAAGAGACCCAGTACTTC
d_call: -
j_call: TRBJ2-5
clone_size: -
v_call: TRBV18

cdr3_aa: CASSLGTSGMYEQYF
cdr3_nt: TGCGCCAGCAGCTTGGGGACTAGCGGGATGTACGAGCAGTACTTC
d_call: TRBD2
j_call: TRBJ2-7
clone_size: -
v_call: TRBV5-1

cdr3_aa: CASSGQDYSTDTQYF
cdr3_nt: TGTGCCAGTAGTGGACAGGACTATTCCACAGATACGCAGTATTTT
d_call: -
j_call: TRBJ2-3
clone_size: -
v_call: TRBV19

cdr3_aa: CASSVTGGGSEQFF
cdr3_nt: TGTGCCAGCAGCGTGACGGGAGGGGGCTCGGAGCAGTTCTTC
d_call: -
j_call: TRBJ2-1
clone_size: once
v_call: TRBV9

cdr3_aa: CASSLSYGSSYEQYF
cdr3_nt: TGTGCCAGCAGCTTAAGTTACGGATCCTCCTACGAGCAGTACTTC
d_call: -
j_call: TRBJ2-7
clone_size: -
v_call: TRBV11-2

cdr3_aa: CASSLAQTGRGETQYF
cdr3_nt: TGCGCCAGCAGCTTGGCCCAGACAGGGCGCGGAGAGACCCAGTACTTC
d_call: TRBD1
j_call: TRBJ2-5
clone_size: -
v_call: TRBV5-1

cdr3_aa: CASATSGNRYNEQFF
cdr3_nt: TGCGCCAGCGCAACTAGCGGGAACCGCTACAATGAGCAGTTCTTC
d_call: TRBD2
j_call: TRBJ2-1
clone_size: -
v_call: TRBV5-1

cdr3_aa: CASSVLTGSYNEQFF
cdr3_nt: TGTGCCAGCAGCGTTTTGACAGGCTCCTACAATGAGCAGTTCTTC
d_call: -
j_call: TRBJ2-1
clone_size: -
v_call: TRBV9

cdr3_aa: CASSQDRVSGRANLLNTGELFF
cdr3_nt: TGCGCCAGCAGCCAAGATAGGGTTAGCGGGAGGGCCAACTTGCTGAACACCGGGGAGCTGTTTTTT
d_call: TRBD2
j_call: TRBJ2-2
clone_size: -
v_call: TRBV4-3

cdr3_aa: CASRPRNTQETQYF
cdr3_nt: TGTGCCAGCAGACCACGTAATACACAAGAGACCCAGTACTTC
d_call: -
j_call: TRBJ2-5
clone_size: -
v_call: TRBV7-9

cdr3_aa: CASSSTRPSYEQYF
cdr3_nt: TGTGCCAGCAGTTCAACACGGCCTTCCTACGAGCAGTACTTC
d_call: -
j_call: TRBJ2-7
clone_size: -
v_call: TRBV28

cdr3_aa: CASSQDWNQPQHF
cdr3_nt: TGCGCCAGCAGCCAAGATTGGAATCAGCCCCAGCATTTT
d_call: -
j_call: TRBJ1-5
clone_size: -
v_call: TRBV4-3

cdr3_aa: CSGVRTGESGELFF
cdr3_nt: TGCAGCGGCGTCCGGACAGGGGAAAGCGGGGAGCTGTTTTTT
d_call: TRBD1
j_call: TRBJ2-2
clone_size: -
v_call: TRBV29-1

cdr3_aa: CASSRDINYGYTF
cdr3_nt: TGTGCCAGCAGCCGGGACATCAACTATGGCTACACCTTC
d_call: -
j_call: TRBJ1-2
clone_size: -
v_call: TRBV14

cdr3_aa: CASSSEAGADEQFF
cdr3_nt: TGTGCCAGCAGCTCGGAAGCGGGAGCGGATGAGCAGTTCTTC
d_call: TRBD2
j_call: TRBJ2-1
clone_size: -
v_call: TRBV5-4

cdr3_aa: CASFRSNTFYEQYF
cdr3_nt: TGTGCCAGTTTCCGGTCGAATACCTTTTACGAGCAGTACTTC
d_call: -
j_call: TRBJ2-7
clone_size: -
v_call: TRBV6-1

cdr3_aa: CASSFGQGTDTQYF
cdr3_nt: TGCGCCAGCAGCTTTGGACAGGGCACAGATACGCAGTATTTT
d_call: TRBD1
j_call: TRBJ2-3
clone_size: -
v_call: TRBV5-1

cdr3_aa: CAISDPAKNIQYF
cdr3_nt: TGTGCCATCAGTGATCCCGCCAAAAACATTCAGTACTTC
d_call: -
j_call: TRBJ2-4
clone_size: -
v_call: TRBV10-3

cdr3_aa: CASSLGSTGSVVSNQPQHF
cdr3_nt: TGTGCCAGCAGCTTAGGATCAACAGGGAGTGTGGTCAGCAATCAGCCCCAGCATTTT
d_call: -
j_call: TRBJ1-5
clone_size: -
v_call: TRBV11-2

cdr3_aa: CASSLDGSNYGYTF
cdr3_nt: TGCGCCAGCAGCTTGGACGGTTCTAACTATGGCTACACCTTC
d_call: -
j_call: TRBJ1-2
clone_size: -
v_call: TRBV5-1

cdr3_aa: CASSSLYSENGYTF
cdr3_nt: TGTGCCAGCAGTTCCTTGTACAGTGAAAATGGCTACACCTTC
d_call: -
j_call: TRBJ1-2
clone_size: once
v_call: TRBV28

cdr3_aa: CASSHSDTDTQYF
cdr3_nt: TGTGCCAGCAGCCATAGCGACACAGATACGCAGTATTTT
d_call: -
j_call: TRBJ2-3
clone_size: -
v_call: TRBV7-9

cdr3_aa: CASSKPQDGDEAFF
cdr3_nt: TGTGCCAGTAGTAAACCCCAGGACGGAGATGAAGCTTTCTTT
d_call: -
j_call: TRBJ1-1
clone_size: -
v_call: TRBV19

cdr3_aa: CASTEPLFPNNEQFF
cdr3_nt: TGTGCCAGCACCGAACCATTATTCCCAAACAATGAGCAGTTCTTC
d_call: -
j_call: TRBJ2-1
clone_size: -
v_call: TRBV6-6

cdr3_aa: CASSGNTGNTGELFF
cdr3_nt: TGCGCCAGCAGCGGAAACACAGGGAACACCGGGGAGCTGTTTTTT
d_call: -
j_call: TRBJ2-2
clone_size: -
v_call: TRBV5-1

cdr3_aa: CASSQGRASTYEQYF
cdr3_nt: TGTGCCAGCAGCCAGGGGCGGGCCTCCACCTACGAGCAGTACTTC
d_call: -
j_call: TRBJ2-7
clone_size: -
v_call: TRBV7-2

cdr3_aa: CASSSRSIGYTF
cdr3_nt: TGTGCCAGCAGTTCACGTTCGATCGGCTACACCTTC
d_call: -
j_call: TRBJ1-2
clone_size: once
v_call: TRBV7-2

cdr3_aa: CASSLADNYGYTF
cdr3_nt: TGCGCCAGCAGCTTGGCTGATAACTATGGCTACACCTTC
d_call: -
j_call: TRBJ1-2
clone_size: -
v_call: TRBV5-1

cdr3_aa: CASSLVGLTSGANVLTF
cdr3_nt: TGCGCCAGCAGCTTGGTCGGCCTCACCTCTGGGGCCAACGTCCTGACTTTC
d_call: -
j_call: TRBJ2-6
clone_size: -
v_call: TRBV5-1